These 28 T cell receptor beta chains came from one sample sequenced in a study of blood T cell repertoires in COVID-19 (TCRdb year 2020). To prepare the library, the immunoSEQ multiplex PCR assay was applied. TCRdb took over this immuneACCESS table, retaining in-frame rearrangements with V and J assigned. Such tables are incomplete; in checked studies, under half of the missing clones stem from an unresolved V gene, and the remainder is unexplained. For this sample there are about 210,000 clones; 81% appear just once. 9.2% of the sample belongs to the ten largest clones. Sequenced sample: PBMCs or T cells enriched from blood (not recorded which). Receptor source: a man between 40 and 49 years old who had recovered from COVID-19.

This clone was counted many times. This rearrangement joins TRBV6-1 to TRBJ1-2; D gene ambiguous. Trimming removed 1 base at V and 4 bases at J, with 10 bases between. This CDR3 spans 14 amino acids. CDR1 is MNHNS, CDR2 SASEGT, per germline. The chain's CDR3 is CASSEEYSLYGYTF. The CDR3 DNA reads TGTGCCAGCAGTGAAGAGTACAGCCTCTATGGCTACACCTTC.

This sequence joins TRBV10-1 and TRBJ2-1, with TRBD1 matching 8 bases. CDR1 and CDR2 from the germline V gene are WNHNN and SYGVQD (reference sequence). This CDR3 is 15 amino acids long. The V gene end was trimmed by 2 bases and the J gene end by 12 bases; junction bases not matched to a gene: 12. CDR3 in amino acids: CASSEMGLQGVGQFF. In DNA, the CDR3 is TGCGCCAGCAGTGAGATGGGGCTACAGGGGGTTGGGCAGTTCTTC.

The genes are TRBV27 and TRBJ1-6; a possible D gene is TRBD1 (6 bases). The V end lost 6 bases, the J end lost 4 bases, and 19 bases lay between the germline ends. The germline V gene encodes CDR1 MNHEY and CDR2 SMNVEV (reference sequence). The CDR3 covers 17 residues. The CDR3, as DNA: TGTGCCAGCAGCCGCCAACTTTCGGACAGTTATAATTCACCCCTCCACTTT. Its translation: CASSRQLSDSYNSPLHF.

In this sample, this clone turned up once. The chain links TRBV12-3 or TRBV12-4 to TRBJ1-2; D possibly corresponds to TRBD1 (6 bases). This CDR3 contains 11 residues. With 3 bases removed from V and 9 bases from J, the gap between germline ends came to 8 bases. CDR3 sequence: CASSFRGSYTF. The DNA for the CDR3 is TGTGCCAGCAGTTTTAGGGGGAGCTACACCTTC.

DNA of the CDR3: TGCGCCAGCAGCTTGGGGCAGGGGAACGAGCAGTACTTC. Its translation is CASSLGQGNEQYF. V gene TRBV5-1 combines with J gene TRBJ2-7; D is perhaps TRBD1 (6 bases). This CDR3 region has 13 residues. The V gene's germline CDR1 is SGHRS and CDR2 YFSETQ. Trimming took 0 bases from V and 5 from J, leaving 9 bases between them. The entire variable domain, with the rest obtained from reference TRBV5-1 and TRBJ2-7, is as follows: KAGVTQTPRYLIKTRGQQVTLSCSPISGHRSVSWYQQTPGQGLQFLFEYFSETQRNKGNFPGRFSGRQFSNSRSEMNVSTLELGDSALYLCASSLGQGNEQYFGPGTRLTVT.

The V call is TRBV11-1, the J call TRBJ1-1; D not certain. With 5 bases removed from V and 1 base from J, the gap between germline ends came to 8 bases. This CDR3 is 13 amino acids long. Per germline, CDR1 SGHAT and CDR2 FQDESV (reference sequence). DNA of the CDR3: TGTGCCAGCAGCCGTCGGGAGAACACTGAAGCTTTCTTT. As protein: CASSRRENTEAFF.

CDR3 amino acids: CATSRGLGGSTEAFF. The CDR3 nucleotides read TGTGCCACCAGCAGGGGCTTGGGAGGGAGTACTGAAGCTTTCTTT. V and J are TRBV15 and TRBJ1-1; D gene ambiguous. There are 15 residues in the CDR3. Germline V gives CDR1 LNHNV, CDR2 YYDKDF (reference sequence). The V gene lost 3 bases and the J gene lost 5 bases, with 16 bases spanning the gap.

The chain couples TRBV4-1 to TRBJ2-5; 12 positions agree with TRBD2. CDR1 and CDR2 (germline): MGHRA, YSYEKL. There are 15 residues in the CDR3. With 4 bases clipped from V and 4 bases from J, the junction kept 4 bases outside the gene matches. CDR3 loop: CASSPLAGGLETQYF. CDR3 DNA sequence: TGCGCCAGCAGCCCCCTAGCGGGGGGGCTAGAGACCCAGTACTTC.

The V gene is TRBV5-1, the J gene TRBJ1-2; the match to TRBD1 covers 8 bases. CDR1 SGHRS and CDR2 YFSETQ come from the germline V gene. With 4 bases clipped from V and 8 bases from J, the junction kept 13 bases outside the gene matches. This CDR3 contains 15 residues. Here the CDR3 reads CASSTLQGARNGYTF. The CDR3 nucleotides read TGCGCCAGCAGCACCCTCCAGGGGGCCAGAAACGGCTACACCTTC. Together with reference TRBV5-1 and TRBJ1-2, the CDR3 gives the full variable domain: KAGVTQTPRYLIKTRGQQVTLSCSPISGHRSVSWYQQTPGQGLQFLFEYFSETQRNKGNFPGRFSGRQFSNSRSEMNVSTLELGDSALYLCASSTLQGARNGYTFGSGTRLTVV.

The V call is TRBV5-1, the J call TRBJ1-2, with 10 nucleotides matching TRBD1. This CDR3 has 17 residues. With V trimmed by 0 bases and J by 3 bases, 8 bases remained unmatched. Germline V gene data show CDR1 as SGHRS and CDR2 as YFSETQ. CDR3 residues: CASSLGTTGGKYYGYTF. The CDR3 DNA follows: TGCGCCAGCAGCTTGGGTACGACAGGGGGCAAATACTATGGCTACACCTTC.

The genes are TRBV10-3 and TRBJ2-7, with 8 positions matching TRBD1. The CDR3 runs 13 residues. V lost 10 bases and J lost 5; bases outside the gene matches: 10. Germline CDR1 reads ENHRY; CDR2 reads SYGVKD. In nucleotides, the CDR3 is TGTGCCAAACTCCGGGACAGGTTGCACGAGCAGTACTTC. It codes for CAKLRDRLHEQYF.

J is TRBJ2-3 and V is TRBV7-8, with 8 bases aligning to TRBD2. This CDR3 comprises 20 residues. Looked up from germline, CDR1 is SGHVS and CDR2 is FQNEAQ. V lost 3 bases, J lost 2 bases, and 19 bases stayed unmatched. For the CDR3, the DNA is TGTGCCAGCAGCTTCCGGGGTGTCACCGGGACTAGTTTTGCCACAGATACGCAGTATTTT. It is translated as CASSFRGVTGTSFATDTQYF.

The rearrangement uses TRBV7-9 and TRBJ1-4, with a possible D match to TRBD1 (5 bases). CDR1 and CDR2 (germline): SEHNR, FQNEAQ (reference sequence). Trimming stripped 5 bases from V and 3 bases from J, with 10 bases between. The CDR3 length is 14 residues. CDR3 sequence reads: CASSPTASNEKLFF. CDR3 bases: TGTGCCAGCAGCCCGACAGCATCTAATGAAAAACTGTTTTTT.

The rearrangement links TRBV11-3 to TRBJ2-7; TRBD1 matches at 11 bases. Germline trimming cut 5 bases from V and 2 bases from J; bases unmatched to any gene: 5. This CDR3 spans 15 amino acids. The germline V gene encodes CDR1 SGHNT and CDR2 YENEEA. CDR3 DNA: TGTGCCAGCAGCCTGGGACAGGGGGGGACCTACGAGCAGTACTTC. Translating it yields CASSLGQGGTYEQYF.

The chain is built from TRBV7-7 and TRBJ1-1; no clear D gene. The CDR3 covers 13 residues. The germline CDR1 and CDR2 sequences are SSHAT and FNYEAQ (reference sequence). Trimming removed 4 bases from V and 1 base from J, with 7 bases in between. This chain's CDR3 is CASSYQQNTEAFF. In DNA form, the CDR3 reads TGTGCCAGCAGCTATCAACAGAACACTGAAGCTTTCTTT.

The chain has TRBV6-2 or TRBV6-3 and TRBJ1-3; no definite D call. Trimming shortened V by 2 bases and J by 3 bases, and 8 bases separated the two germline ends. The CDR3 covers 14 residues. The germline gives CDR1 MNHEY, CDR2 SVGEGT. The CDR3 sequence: CASSYLEGGNTIYF. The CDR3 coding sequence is TGTGCCAGCAGTTACCTCGAGGGTGGAAACACCATATATTTT.

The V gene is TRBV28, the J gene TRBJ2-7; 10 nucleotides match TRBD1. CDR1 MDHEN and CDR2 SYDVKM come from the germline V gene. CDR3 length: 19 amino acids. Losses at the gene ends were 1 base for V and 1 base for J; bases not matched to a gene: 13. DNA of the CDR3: TGTGCCAGCAGTTTATATTGGGACAGGGGCCTAATCCCTTCCTACGAGCAGTACTTC. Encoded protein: CASSLYWDRGLIPSYEQYF.

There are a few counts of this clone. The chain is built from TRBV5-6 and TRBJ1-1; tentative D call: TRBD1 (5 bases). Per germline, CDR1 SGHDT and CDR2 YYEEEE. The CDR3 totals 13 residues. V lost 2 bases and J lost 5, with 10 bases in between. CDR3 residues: CASSLGGGTEAFF. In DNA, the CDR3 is TGTGCCAGCAGCTTAGGCGGGGGGACTGAAGCTTTCTTT.

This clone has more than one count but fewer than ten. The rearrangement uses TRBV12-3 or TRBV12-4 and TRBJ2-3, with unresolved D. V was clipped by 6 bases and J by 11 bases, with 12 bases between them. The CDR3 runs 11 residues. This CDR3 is CASSRGEVQYF. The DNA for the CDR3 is TGTGCCAGCAGCCGTGGAGAGGTGCAGTATTTT.

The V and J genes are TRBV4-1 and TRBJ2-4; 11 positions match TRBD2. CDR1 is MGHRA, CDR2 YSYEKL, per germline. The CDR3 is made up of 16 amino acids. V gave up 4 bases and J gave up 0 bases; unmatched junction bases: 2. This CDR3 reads CASSRLAGLAKNIQYF. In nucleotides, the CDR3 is TGCGCCAGCAGCCGACTAGCGGGGCTAGCCAAAAACATTCAGTACTTC.

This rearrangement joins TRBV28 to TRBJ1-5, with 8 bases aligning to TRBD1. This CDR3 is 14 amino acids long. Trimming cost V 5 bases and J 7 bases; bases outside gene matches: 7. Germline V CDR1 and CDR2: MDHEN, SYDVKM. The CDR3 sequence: CASSTGQGWQPQHF. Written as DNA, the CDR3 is TGTGCCAGCAGTACCGGACAGGGTTGGCAGCCCCAGCATTTT.

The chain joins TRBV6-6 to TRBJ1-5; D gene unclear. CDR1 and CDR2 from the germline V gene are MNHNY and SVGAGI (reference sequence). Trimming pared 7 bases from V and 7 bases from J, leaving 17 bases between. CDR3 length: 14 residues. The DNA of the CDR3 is TGTGCCAGCAACTTGGGGTTAGCGGAACAGCCCCAGCATTTT. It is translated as CASNLGLAEQPQHF.

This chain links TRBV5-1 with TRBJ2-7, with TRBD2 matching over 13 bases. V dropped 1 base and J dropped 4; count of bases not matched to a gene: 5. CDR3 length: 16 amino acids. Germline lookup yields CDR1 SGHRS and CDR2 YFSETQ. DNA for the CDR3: TGCGCCAGCAGCTTGTACGGACTAGCGGGGGCTTACGAGCAGTACTTC. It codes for CASSLYGLAGAYEQYF.

The CDR3 loop is CASSLEGARNSPLHF. CDR3 DNA sequence: TGTGCCAGCAGCTTAGAGGGGGCGCGTAATTCACCCCTCCACTTT. This sequence joins TRBV7-3 and TRBJ1-6, with 7 nucleotides matching TRBD1. This CDR3 has 15 amino acids. The germline V gene has CDR1 SGHTA and CDR2 FQGTGA. Trimming removed 2 bases from V and 6 bases from J; junction bases left unmatched: 4.

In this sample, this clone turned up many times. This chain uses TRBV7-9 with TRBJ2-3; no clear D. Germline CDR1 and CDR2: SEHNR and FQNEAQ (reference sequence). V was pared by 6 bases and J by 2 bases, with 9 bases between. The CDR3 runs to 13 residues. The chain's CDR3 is CASRTRFTDTQYF. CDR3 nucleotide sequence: TGTGCCAGCAGAACCAGATTCACAGATACGCAGTATTTT.

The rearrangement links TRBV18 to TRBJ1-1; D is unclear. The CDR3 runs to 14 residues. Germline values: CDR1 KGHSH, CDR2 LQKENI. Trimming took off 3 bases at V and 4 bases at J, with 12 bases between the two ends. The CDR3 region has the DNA TGTGCCAGCTCACCGGGCGTACTGGGCACTGAAGCTTTCTTT. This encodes CASSPGVLGTEAFF.

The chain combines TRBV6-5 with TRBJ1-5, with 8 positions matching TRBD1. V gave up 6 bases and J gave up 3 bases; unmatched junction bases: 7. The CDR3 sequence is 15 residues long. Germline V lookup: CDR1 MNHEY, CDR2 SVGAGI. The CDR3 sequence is CASRKGTGLNQPQHF. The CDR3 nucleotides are TGTGCCAGCAGAAAAGGGACAGGCCTCAATCAGCCCCAGCATTTT.

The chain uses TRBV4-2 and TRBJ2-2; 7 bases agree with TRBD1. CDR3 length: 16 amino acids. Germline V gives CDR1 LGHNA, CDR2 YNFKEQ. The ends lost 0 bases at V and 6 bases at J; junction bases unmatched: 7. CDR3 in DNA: TGTGCCAGCAGCCAAGAATGGCGGCAGGGGGCCGGGGAGCTGTTTTTT. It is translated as CASSQEWRQGAGELFF.